These T cell receptor beta chains were read from a single sample in a study of shared clonotypes between healthy human individuals. Profiled with immunoSEQ multiplex PCR; TCRdb holds only in-frame clones, not every one. The data contain 1.4 million to 1.5 million clones, around 97% of them seen just once; the ten biggest clones take up roughly 1.1%. Sequenced sample: naive CD4+ T cells sorted from blood. These receptor sequences come from a man younger than 40 in good health. CDR3s include the opening cysteine and the closing phenylalanine or tryptophan. Each record gives: V gene, D gene, J gene, clone size, CDR3 DNA, CDR3 protein. D genes are given only for firm matches. Not every row has a clone size; where given, it reads once, few, many or a size class.

V gene: TRBV10-3; D gene: NA; J gene: TRBJ2-1; clone size: NA; CDR3 DNA: TGTGCCATCAGTGAGTGGGGAGACGGAAGCTCCTACAATGAGCAGTTCTTC; CDR3 protein: CAISEWGDGSSYNEQFF
V gene: TRBV2; D gene: NA; J gene: TRBJ1-4; clone size: NA; CDR3 DNA: TGTGCCAGCAGTGAAAACCTACGGCAGGCTGCAACTAATGAAAAACTGTTTTTT; CDR3 protein: CASSENLRQAATNEKLFF
V gene: TRBV9; D gene: TRBD1; J gene: TRBJ2-5; clone size: NA; CDR3 DNA: TGTGCCAGCAGCGTAGAACAGGGGGAAGAGACCCAGTACTTC; CDR3 protein: CASSVEQGEETQYF
V gene: TRBV6-4; D gene: TRBD2; J gene: TRBJ2-1; clone size: NA; CDR3 DNA: TGTGCCAGCAGTGAGGCTAGCGGGACTCCACTCCAGTTCTTC; CDR3 protein: CASSEASGTPLQFF
V gene: TRBV4-1; D gene: TRBD2; J gene: TRBJ2-5; clone size: NA; CDR3 DNA: TGCGCCAGCAGCCAGATATTAGCGGGAGTGGAGACCCAGTACTTC; CDR3 protein: CASSQILAGVETQYF
V gene: TRBV4-1; D gene: TRBD1; J gene: TRBJ2-1; clone size: NA; CDR3 DNA: TGCGCCAGCAGCTCCGGGACAGGGGCCTACAATGAGCAGTTCTTC; CDR3 protein: CASSSGTGAYNEQFF
V gene: TRBV30; D gene: NA; J gene: TRBJ1-1; clone size: NA; CDR3 DNA: TGTGCCTGGGGGGGCGCCACTGAAGCTTTCTTT; CDR3 protein: CAWGGATEAFF
V gene: TRBV7-8; D gene: NA; J gene: TRBJ2-1; clone size: NA; CDR3 DNA: TGTGCCAGCAGCTTATCCCGCAATGAGCAGTTCTTC; CDR3 protein: CASSLSRNEQFF
V gene: TRBV10-3; D gene: TRBD1; J gene: TRBJ1-2; clone size: NA; CDR3 DNA: TGTGCCATCAGTGATGGACAGGGGTATGGCTACACCTTC; CDR3 protein: CAISDGQGYGYTF
V gene: TRBV2; D gene: NA; J gene: TRBJ1-1; clone size: once; CDR3 DNA: TGTGCCAGCACCCGTCAAATAGGGACATTCCCTTTGAACACTGAAGCTTTCTTT; CDR3 protein: CASTRQIGTFPLNTEAFF
V gene: TRBV2; D gene: TRBD1; J gene: TRBJ1-5; clone size: NA; CDR3 DNA: TGTGCCAGCAGTCCTAGGGGGCTCGGCAATCAGCCCCAGCATTTT; CDR3 protein: CASSPRGLGNQPQHF
V gene: TRBV5-1; D gene: NA; J gene: TRBJ1-1; clone size: NA; CDR3 DNA: TGCGCCAGCTTCACGGCGATGAACACTGAAGCTTTCTTT; CDR3 protein: CASFTAMNTEAFF
V gene: TRBV30; D gene: NA; J gene: TRBJ2-1; clone size: once; CDR3 DNA: TGTGCCTGGAGCTCGGGTTACAATGAGCAGTTCTTC; CDR3 protein: CAWSSGYNEQFF
V gene: TRBV5-1; D gene: TRBD2; J gene: TRBJ2-2; clone size: NA; CDR3 DNA: TGCGCCAGCAGCTCGGCCCTAGCGGGAGAAAGAGGCGGGGAGCTGTTTTTT; CDR3 protein: CASSSALAGERGGELFF
V gene: TRBV29-1; D gene: TRBD2; J gene: TRBJ2-3; clone size: few; CDR3 DNA: TGCAGCGTTAGCGGGAGGGGCACAGATACGCAGTATTTT; CDR3 protein: CSVSGRGTDTQYF
V gene: TRBV18; D gene: TRBD2; J gene: TRBJ2-1; clone size: NA; CDR3 DNA: TGTGCCAGCTCACGGAAGGTCGGGAATAGCGGGAGCCTCGATGAGCAGTTCTTC; CDR3 protein: CASSRKVGNSGSLDEQFF
V gene: TRBV5-1; D gene: NA; J gene: TRBJ1-4; clone size: NA; CDR3 DNA: TGCGCCAGCAGCTACGACCGAGCAACTAATGAAAAACTGTTTTTT; CDR3 protein: CASSYDRATNEKLFF
V gene: TRBV7-2; D gene: TRBD1; J gene: TRBJ2-5; clone size: NA; CDR3 DNA: TGTGCCAGCAGCCGAGACAGGGCCCAAGAGACCCAGTACTTC; CDR3 protein: CASSRDRAQETQYF
V gene: TRBV7-7; D gene: NA; J gene: TRBJ1-1; clone size: NA; CDR3 DNA: TGTGCTAGCAGCTTAGACAGAAACACTGAAGCTTTCTTT; CDR3 protein: CASSLDRNTEAFF
V gene: TRBV7-2; D gene: NA; J gene: TRBJ2-3; clone size: NA; CDR3 DNA: TGTGCCAGCAGCTTGAAGGGGCGGGCGGGACCTAGCACAGATACGCAGTATTTT; CDR3 protein: CASSLKGRAGPSTDTQYF
V gene: TRBV18; D gene: NA; J gene: TRBJ2-3; clone size: NA; CDR3 DNA: TGTGCCAGCTCACCACCTGGTTGGACTGCTAGCACAGATACGCAGTATTTT; CDR3 protein: CASSPPGWTASTDTQYF
V gene: TRBV10-2; D gene: NA; J gene: TRBJ2-7; clone size: NA; CDR3 DNA: TGCGCCAGCGGGGAATACGAGCAGTACTTC; CDR3 protein: CASGEYEQYF
V gene: TRBV9; D gene: TRBD1; J gene: TRBJ2-3; clone size: NA; CDR3 DNA: TGTGCCAGCAGCCCCCGGGACAGGGGTAGGATGGATACGCAGTATTTT; CDR3 protein: CASSPRDRGRMDTQYF
V gene: TRBV7-2; D gene: NA; J gene: TRBJ2-7; clone size: NA; CDR3 DNA: TGTGCCAGCAGCTTAACGGTGGGAAGCTACGAGCAGTACTTC; CDR3 protein: CASSLTVGSYEQYF